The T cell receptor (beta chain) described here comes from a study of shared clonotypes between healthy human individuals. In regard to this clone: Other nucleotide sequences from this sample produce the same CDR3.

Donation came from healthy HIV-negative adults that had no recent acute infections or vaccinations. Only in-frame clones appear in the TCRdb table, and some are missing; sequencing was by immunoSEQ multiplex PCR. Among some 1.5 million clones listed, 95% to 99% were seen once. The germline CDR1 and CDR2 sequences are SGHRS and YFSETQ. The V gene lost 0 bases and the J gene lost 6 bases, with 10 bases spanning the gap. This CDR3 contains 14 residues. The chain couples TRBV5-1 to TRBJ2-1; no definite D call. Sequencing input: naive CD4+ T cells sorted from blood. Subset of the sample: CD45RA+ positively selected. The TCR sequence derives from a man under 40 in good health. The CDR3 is CASSLGAESNEQFF. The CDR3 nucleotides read TGCGCCAGCAGCTTGGGGGCAGAAAGCAATGAGCAGTTCTTC.